These T cell receptor beta chains were read from a single sample in a study of T cells after posttransplantation cyclophosphamide. This table comes from immunoSEQ multiplex PCR, and its TCRdb copy is limited to in-frame clones, with some not included. This table has tens of thousands of clones, roughly 92% appearing once. The sequenced sample consisted of PBMCs. The receptors derive from a woman between 50 and 59 years old in good health and a related stem cell transplant donor. Each CDR3 is given with its conserved first and last residue. The order of the fields is clone size, J gene, CDR3 length, D gene, V gene, CDR3 DNA, CDR3 protein. A D gene is named only where the DNA matches it firmly. Clone size is not always given. Where it is, it says once, few, many or a class for expanded clones.

>-|TRBJ2-1|18|TRBD2|TRBV4-1
TGCGCCAGCAGCGCAACCCCTAGCGGGGGGACCTCCTACAATGAGCAGTTCTTC
CASSATPSGGTSYNEQFF
>-|TRBJ2-2|16|TRBD2|TRBV5-1
TGCGCCAGCAGCGTACTAGCGGGGGATAACACCGGGGAGCTGTTTTTT
CASSVLAGDNTGELFF
>-|TRBJ2-7|13|TRBD2|TRBV19
TGTGCCAGTAGTCTCCGGACGGGAGGGGAGCAGTACTTC
CASSLRTGGEQYF
>-|TRBJ2-6|18|TRBD1|TRBV11-2
TGTGCCAGCAGCGTTATCGGCAGGGGGATCTCTGGGGCCAACGTCCTGACTTTC
CASSVIGRGISGANVLTF
>-|TRBJ2-2|15|-|TRBV11-3
TGTGCCAGCAGCTCCGGACATCCGAACACCGGGGAGCTGTTTTTT
CASSSGHPNTGELFF
>-|TRBJ2-7|17|TRBD2|TRBV27
TGTGCCAGCAGCTCGCGAATTAGCGGGGGTGATATCTACGAGCAGTACTTC
CASSSRISGGDIYEQYF
>-|TRBJ2-7|18|TRBD2|TRBV5-1
TGCGCCAGCAGCTTGGAGACTAGCGGGGCCCGGAGCTCCTACGAGCAGTACTTC
CASSLETSGARSSYEQYF
>-|TRBJ1-3|17|-|TRBV5-4
TGTGCCAGCAGCTCCGAGCGTTTCCAGGGGATTGGGAACACCATATATTTT
CASSSERFQGIGNTIYF
>once|TRBJ1-1|14|TRBD1|TRBV19
TGTGCCAGTAGTACATCAGGGGGAGACACTGAAGCTTTCTTT
CASSTSGGDTEAFF
>-|TRBJ1-4|14|-|TRBV10-1
TGCGCCAGCAGTGAAAAGGGGTTTTATGAAAAACTGTTTTTT
CASSEKGFYEKLFF
>-|TRBJ1-1|14|TRBD1|TRBV5-6
TGTGCCAGCAGCATAGACAGGGAAAACACTGAAGCTTTCTTT
CASSIDRENTEAFF
>-|TRBJ1-1|14|TRBD1|TRBV9
TGTGCCAGCAGCGGGACAGGGGCTAACACTGAAGCTTTCTTT
CASSGTGANTEAFF
>-|TRBJ2-2|14|-|TRBV11-2
TGTGCCAGCAGCTTAGATCTGCGGGGAGGGGAGCTGTTTTTT
CASSLDLRGGELFF
>-|TRBJ2-7|11|-|TRBV28
TGTGCCAGCAGGGAGGCCTACGAGCAGTACTTC
CASREAYEQYF
>-|TRBJ2-1|16|-|TRBV6-4
TGTGCCAGCAGTCCGACCTTAGCGGTGGCCTACAATGAGCAGTTCTTC
CASSPTLAVAYNEQFF
>-|TRBJ1-2|19|TRBD1|TRBV5-4
TGTGCCAGCAGCTGGGGACAGGGCCGCCTCCCGGGCGGAGATGGAGGCTACACCTTC
CASSWGQGRLPGGDGGYTF
>-|TRBJ1-4|17|TRBD1|TRBV27
TGTGCCAGCAGTCTCTTCTTAGGACAGGGGGGTGGTGAAAAACTGTTTTTT
CASSLFLGQGGGEKLFF
>-|TRBJ1-6|14|-|TRBV25-1
TGTGCCAGCAGTAAAACAGCATATAATTCACCCCTCCACTTT
CASSKTAYNSPLHF
>-|TRBJ2-1|13|TRBD1|TRBV6-6
TGTGCCAGCAGTTACGGACAGGAAAATGAGCAGTTCTTC
CASSYGQENEQFF
>once|TRBJ2-1|16|TRBD2|TRBV29-1
TGCAGCGTCTCGCTGGGAATGGCGGGAGGGAGGGAGGAGCAGTTCTTC
CSVSLGMAGGREEQFF
>-|TRBJ2-3|15|-|TRBV30
TGTGCCTGGAGTAAGAGGAGGGCCCTCACAGATACGCAGTATTTT
CAWSKRRALTDTQYF
>-|TRBJ1-4|15|-|TRBV28
TGTGCCAGCAGCTTGAGTCGCGGAACTAATGAAAAACTGTTTTTT
CASSLSRGTNEKLFF
>once|TRBJ2-1|15|-|TRBV7-3
TGTGCCAGCAGCGCAACCGGGACTTCAACCCATGAGCAGTTCTTC
CASSATGTSTHEQFF
>-|TRBJ2-7|11|-|TRBV28
TGTGCCAGCAGTCCCCAGTACGAGCAGTACTTC
CASSPQYEQYF
>-|TRBJ2-6|17|-|TRBV28
TGTGCCAGCAGTTTGCAGGGGACCCCCTCTGGGGCCAACGTCCTGACTTTC
CASSLQGTPSGANVLTF
>-|TRBJ2-2|15|TRBD2|TRBV5-1
TGCGCCAGCAGCACCGGGACTAGTTCTCCCGGGGAGCTGTTTTTT
CASSTGTSSPGELFF
>few|TRBJ1-6|13|-|TRBV2
TGTGCCAGCAGCCTAGAGGAGGGTTCACCCCTCCACTTT
CASSLEEGSPLHF
>-|TRBJ2-1|14|-|TRBV6-1
TGTGCCAGCAGTGATTTTGTTCCCCTTAGTGAGCAGTTCTTC
CASSDFVPLSEQFF
>-|TRBJ2-3|15|TRBD1|TRBV11-2
TGTGCCAGCAGCACAGGGGCAGGTAGCACAGATACGCAGTATTTT
CASSTGAGSTDTQYF
>-|TRBJ1-2|14|-|TRBV7-8
TGTGCCAGCAGCCCCGGGACTGCGGATTTTGGCTACACCTTC
CASSPGTADFGYTF
>-|TRBJ2-7|13|TRBD1|TRBV5-5
TGTGCCAGCAGCTTGGGGACAGGGGAAAAGCAGTACTTC
CASSLGTGEKQYF
>-|TRBJ2-7|15|-|TRBV18
TGTGCCAGCTCACCATTGGGGGGGGCTTCCTACGAGCAGTACTTC
CASSPLGGASYEQYF
>-|TRBJ2-7|14|TRBD1|TRBV5-1
TGCGCCAGCAACCCCGGGACAGGGTCCTACGAGCAGTACTTC
CASNPGTGSYEQYF
>-|TRBJ1-2|17|-|TRBV7-8
TGTGCCAGCAGCTTAGCGCAGGGGTCCTTTTACAACTATGGCTACACCTTC
CASSLAQGSFYNYGYTF
>-|TRBJ1-1|14|-|TRBV11-2
TGTGCCAGCAGAAAGTCAGGGGTCAACACTGAAGCTTTCTTT
CASRKSGVNTEAFF
>-|TRBJ2-3|16|-|TRBV5-1
TGCGCCAGCAGTATGGGGGGGGGCTCTGAACACCATACGCAGTATTTT
CASSMGGGSEHHTQYF
>-|TRBJ1-5|14|-|TRBV2
TGTGCCAGCAGTGGGACTTACGACAATCAGCCCCAGCATTTT
CASSGTYDNQPQHF
>-|TRBJ2-7|13|-|TRBV11-3
TGTGCCAGCAGCTTAGATCAACAGGCCACCCAGTACTTC
CASSLDQQATQYF
>-|TRBJ2-7|16|-|TRBV5-1
TGCGCCAGCAGCCGCGAACAGGGCCGAAGCTCCTACGAGCAGTACTTC
CASSREQGRSSYEQYF
>-|TRBJ1-2|13|-|TRBV18
TGTGCCAGCTCACCAACGGCAGGGTGGGGCTACACCTTC
CASSPTAGWGYTF
>-|TRBJ1-1|13|-|TRBV10-1
TGCGCCAGCAGTGATAGCACGAACACTGAAGCTTTCTTT
CASSDSTNTEAFF
>once|TRBJ1-1|15|-|TRBV5-5
TGTGCCAGCAGCCTCCTGACAGGCCTGAACACTGAAGCTTTCTTT
CASSLLTGLNTEAFF
>once|TRBJ2-1|14|-|TRBV10-3
TGTGCCATCAGTGAGGTTAGCGGAAACAATGAGCAGTTCTTC
CAISEVSGNNEQFF
>-|TRBJ2-7|15|TRBD2|TRBV7-2
TGTGCCAGCAGACTACCCGCGGGGGATCCCTACGAGCAGTACTTC
CASRLPAGDPYEQYF
>-|TRBJ2-4|13|-|TRBV15
TGTGCCACCACGACGGGAGCCAAAAACATTCAGTACTTC
CATTTGAKNIQYF
>-|TRBJ2-5|15|-|TRBV7-2
TGTGCCAGCAGCGCCAGCGTCGGGGTCCAAGAGACCCAGTACTTC
CASSASVGVQETQYF
>-|TRBJ2-7|14|TRBD1|TRBV27
TGTGCCAGCAGTTTTGGGGACAGGGGGTACGAGCAGTACTTC
CASSFGDRGYEQYF
>-|TRBJ1-3|17|TRBD1|TRBV7-6
TGTGCCAGCAGCCCACCCGACGACAGGGCGGCTGGAAACACCATATATTTT
CASSPPDDRAAGNTIYF
>-|TRBJ2-7|15|TRBD1|TRBV9
TGTGCCAGCAGCCTCGACAGGGGCCTTTCCTACGAGCAGTACTTC
CASSLDRGLSYEQYF
>-|TRBJ2-1|16|-|TRBV18
TGTGCCAGCTCACCCGGACTGGCGGACCTTTGGAATGAGCAGTTCTTC
CASSPGLADLWNEQFF
>-|TRBJ2-6|17|TRBD1|TRBV7-8
TGTGCCAGCAGCCTACGGGACAGGCCCTCTGGGGCCAACGTCCTGACTTTC
CASSLRDRPSGANVLTF
>-|TRBJ1-5|15|-|TRBV5-5
TGTGCCAGCAGCCTGAATCGGGGTAGCAATCAGCCCCAGCATTTT
CASSLNRGSNQPQHF
>-|TRBJ2-1|19|TRBD2|TRBV19
TGTGCCAGTAGTATGGGCCGGACTAGCGGGAGGACCTCCTACAATGAGCAGTTCTTC
CASSMGRTSGRTSYNEQFF
>-|TRBJ1-3|17|-|TRBV5-1
TGCGCCAGCAGCTTGATCCCAAACAGGGACTCTGGAAACACCATATATTTT
CASSLIPNRDSGNTIYF
>-|TRBJ2-1|16|-|TRBV11-2
TGTGCCAGCAGCCTCCCTCTAAGCGGCTCCTACAATGAGCAGTTCTTC
CASSLPLSGSYNEQFF
>-|TRBJ2-3|15|TRBD2|TRBV19
TGTGCCAGTAGGAAGACTAGCGGGACGACAGATACGCAGTATTTT
CASRKTSGTTDTQYF
>-|TRBJ2-7|16|TRBD2|TRBV5-1
TGCGCCAGCAGCGACTCCCTAGCGGGAGGGCCTTACGAGCAGTACTTC
CASSDSLAGGPYEQYF
>once|TRBJ1-1|14|TRBD1|TRBV7-2
TGTGCCAGCACCGTGGACAGGTTGGTCACTGAAGCTTTCTTT
CASTVDRLVTEAFF